This T cell receptor beta chain comes out of a study of somatic mutations in cytotoxic T cells in rheumatoid arthritis. Trimming shortened V by 3 bases and J by 7 bases, and 22 bases separated the two germline ends. The length of the CDR3 is 17 residues. CDR1 is SGHTA and CDR2 is FQGNSA in the germline V gene. Sequenced by immunoSEQ multiplex PCR; TCRdb stores in-frame clones only, minus some. The sample lists 18,000 or so clones, over 70% occurring once. The receptor's source is an adult with rheumatoid arthritis. V gene TRBV7-2 combines with J gene TRBJ1-5, with a weak D call TRBD1 (5 bases). The sequenced sample was CD8+ T cells sorted from blood. CDR3 sequence (DNA): TGTGCCAGCAGCTTGGGTGGTGTTCGGGGGTGGGGCCAGCCCCAGCATTTT. This sequence encodes CASSLGGVRGWGQPQHF.